The 7 T cell receptor beta chains listed next were all sequenced from one sample in a study of technical replicates of blood from a few donors. Clones were sequenced by immunoSEQ multiplex PCR, and TCRdb holds only the in-frame ones, with some missing. Among 75,000 to 90,000 clones listed, 93% were seen once. What was sequenced was T cells isolated from PBMCs. These receptor sequences come from a human donor in good health.

This clone was seen only a few times. The genes are TRBV11-2 and TRBJ2-2; a possible D gene is TRBD1 (6 bases). Germline V lookup: CDR1 SGHAT, CDR2 FQNNGV. Trimming pared 0 bases from V and 2 bases from J, leaving 7 bases between. The CDR3 totals 15 residues. The chain's CDR3 is CASSLEQGNTGELFF. Written as DNA, the CDR3 is TGTGCCAGCAGCTTAGAACAGGGAAACACCGGGGAGCTGTTTTTT.

This chain links TRBV9 with TRBJ1-4, with 8 bases identical to TRBD1. The germline V gene encodes CDR1 SGDLS and CDR2 YYNGEE. J lost 4 bases, V lost 4 bases, and 6 bases had no gene match. CDR3 size: 15 residues. DNA of the CDR3: TGTGCCAGCAGCCGAACACAGGGGGGTAATGAAAAACTGTTTTTT. Translation: CASSRTQGGNEKLFF.

The V and J genes are TRBV30 and TRBJ2-5; 9 bases line up with TRBD2. CDR3 size: 15 residues. Looked up from germline, CDR1 is GTSNPN and CDR2 is SVGIG (reference sequence). V was clipped by 2 bases and J by 4 bases; unmatched bases: 8. CDR3 DNA: TGTGCCTGGAGTAGGTTTCTAGCGGGGCCAGAGACCCAGTACTTC. It translates to CAWSRFLAGPETQYF. The entire variable domain, with the rest obtained from reference TRBV30 and TRBJ2-5, is as follows: SQTIHQWPATLVQPVGSPLSLECTVEGTSNPNLYWYRQAAGRGLQLLFYSVGIGQISSEVPQNLSASRPQDRQFILSSKKLLLSDSGFYLCAWSRFLAGPETQYFGPGTRLLVL.

CDR3 loop: CASSAGGGQTEAFF. The CDR3 bases are TGTGCCAGCAGTGCCGGGGGGGGCCAGACTGAAGCTTTCTTT. This chain links TRBV5-4 with TRBJ1-1, with D possibly matching TRBD1 (6 bases). In germline, CDR1 is SGHNT, CDR2 YYREEE (reference sequence). The CDR3 loop spans 14 amino acids. V lost 5 bases to trimming and J lost 5 bases, with 16 bases between them.

The V call is TRBV19, the J call TRBJ2-5, with 8 nucleotides matching TRBD1. This CDR3 comprises 16 residues. The V segment lost 5 bases and the J segment 5 bases; nucleotides outside the gene matches: 13. Germline lookup yields CDR1 LNHDA and CDR2 SQIVND (reference sequence). CDR3 protein: CASSLRGQGREETQYF. CDR3 coding DNA: TGTGCCAGTAGTCTCCGAGGACAGGGCAGGGAGGAGACCCAGTACTTC.

The chain employs TRBV2 and TRBJ1-1, with a tentative D call TRBD1 (5 bases). Trimming cost V 6 bases and J 3 bases, with 11 bases left between them. This CDR3 region has 13 residues. CDR1 is SNHLY, CDR2 FYNNEI, per germline. The CDR3 bases are TGTGCCAGCAGGGGGGAGGGGTACACTGAAGCTTTCTTT. It encodes CASRGEGYTEAFF.

The chain uses TRBV5-4 and TRBJ2-7; D perhaps matches TRBD2 (7 bases). The germline gives CDR1 SGHNT, CDR2 YYREEE (reference sequence). V lost 4 bases to trimming and J lost 2 bases, with 22 bases between them. The CDR3 covers 17 residues. The CDR3 bases are TGTGCCAGCAGCCTATCACCTTCGGGGGGCAATCCCTACGAGCAGTACTTC. Translating it yields CASSLSPSGGNPYEQYF.